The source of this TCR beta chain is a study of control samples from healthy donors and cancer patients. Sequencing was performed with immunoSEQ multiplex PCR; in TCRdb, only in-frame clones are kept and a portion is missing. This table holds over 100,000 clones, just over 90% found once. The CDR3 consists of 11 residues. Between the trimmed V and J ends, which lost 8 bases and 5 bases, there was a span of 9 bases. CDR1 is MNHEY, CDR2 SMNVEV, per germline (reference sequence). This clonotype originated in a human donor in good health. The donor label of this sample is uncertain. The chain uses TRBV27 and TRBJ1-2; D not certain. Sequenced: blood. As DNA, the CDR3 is TGTGCCAGCGATCGTCCTTATGGCTACACCTTC. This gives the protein CASDRPYGYTF.